This is a list of T cell receptor beta chains from one sample in a study of blood T cell repertoires in COVID-19. Assay: immunoSEQ multiplex PCR; the TCRdb copy retains only in-frame clones and omits some. The sample holds 60,000 to 75,000 clones, roughly 86% seen once. Sequencing used peripheral blood. These TCRs come from an older woman with acute or convalescent COVID-19. Both conserved end residues are part of each CDR3. D genes are given only for firm matches. The listing skips clone size in some rows; elsewhere it reads once, few, many or a size class.

CDR3	DNA	D	size	V	J
CASSPAPGQGKAYEQYF	TGTGCCAGCAGCCCCGCCCCCGGACAGGGGAAGGCCTACGAGCAGTACTTC	TRBD1	.	TRBV28	TRBJ2-7
CASSVDAGGDYGYTF	TGTGCCAGCAGCGTAGATGCAGGGGGAGACTATGGCTACACCTTC	TRBD1	.	TRBV9	TRBJ1-2
CASSPPTGSYGYTF	TGTGCCAGCAGCCCTCCCACCGGGAGCTATGGCTACACCTTC	.	.	TRBV3-1/TRBV3-2	TRBJ1-2
CASKGGVRVDTQYF	TGTGCCAGCAAAGGGGGGGTTCGGGTAGATACGCAGTATTTT	.	.	TRBV19	TRBJ2-3
CASSLAMDRGPKNIQYF	TGTGCCAGCAGCTTAGCGATGGACAGGGGACCCAAAAACATTCAGTACTTC	TRBD1	once	TRBV11-1	TRBJ2-4
CASSLQGSSYEQYF	TGTGCCAGCAGCTTGCAGGGGTCCTCCTACGAGCAGTACTTC	.	.	TRBV5-8	TRBJ2-7
CASRLCPVPDSNRLLNTEAFF	TGTGCAAGTCGCTTATGTCCGGTACCGGACTCCAATCGGCTACTGAACACTGAAGCTTTCTTT	.	once	TRBV12-2	TRBJ1-1
CSASPREEWEKLFF	TGCAGTGCTAGTCCCAGGGAGGAATGGGAAAAACTGTTTTTT	.	.	TRBV20-1	TRBJ1-4
CASSVRGQGVKSETQYF	TGTGCCAGCAGTGTAAGGGGACAGGGGGTCAAATCGGAGACCCAGTACTTC	TRBD1	.	TRBV2	TRBJ2-5
CASSLAGTGAYSNQPQHF	TGTGCCAGCAGCTTAGCCGGGACAGGGGCATATAGCAATCAGCCCCAGCATTTT	TRBD1	.	TRBV7-2	TRBJ1-5
CASSLQKGRGTDTQYF	TGTGCCAGCAGCCTCCAGAAGGGGCGAGGTACAGATACGCAGTATTTT	.	.	TRBV7-9	TRBJ2-3
CASSETSFREQYF	TGTGCCAGCAGTGAGACTAGTTTCCGAGAGCAGTACTTC	.	few	TRBV12-3/TRBV12-4	TRBJ2-7
CASSSDTEAFF	TGTGCCAGCAGCTCGGACACTGAAGCTTTCTTT	.	few	TRBV6-5	TRBJ1-1
CAWSTGTGSSYEQYF	TGTGCCTGGAGTACCGGGACAGGATCTTCCTACGAGCAGTACTTC	TRBD1	.	TRBV30	TRBJ2-7
CASSLEGTVGNTIYF	TGCGCCAGCAGCTTGGAAGGGACAGTCGGAAACACCATATATTTT	TRBD1	few	TRBV5-1	TRBJ1-3
CASVRDTLIDTQYF	TGTGCCAGCGTCCGGGACACATTGATAGATACGCAGTATTTT	.	.	TRBV28	TRBJ2-3
CAWQRLAGHEQYF	TGTGCCTGGCAGAGACTAGCGGGCCACGAGCAGTACTTC	TRBD2	.	TRBV30	TRBJ2-7
CASSLLGHSEAFF	TGTGCCAGCAGTTTACTAGGTCATAGTGAAGCTTTCTTT	.	.	TRBV27	TRBJ1-1
CASSPQGTFQETQYF	TGTGCCAGCAGCCCCCAGGGAACCTTCCAAGAGACCCAGTACTTC	.	.	TRBV7-7	TRBJ2-5
CASKAEQGPAAEAFF	TGTGCCAGCAAGGCTGAACAGGGGCCGGCCGCTGAAGCTTTCTTT	TRBD1	.	TRBV25-1	TRBJ1-1
CASSQVGARAYHEQYF	TGTGCCAGCAGCCAAGTGGGCGCCAGGGCTTACCACGAGCAGTACTTC	.	.	TRBV3-1/TRBV3-2	TRBJ2-7
CASSLWLGDNEQFF	TGCGCCAGCAGCTTGTGGCTGGGCGACAATGAGCAGTTCTTC	.	once	TRBV5-1	TRBJ2-1
CAISDPWGPTEAFF	TGTGCCATCAGTGACCCTTGGGGGCCCACTGAAGCTTTCTTT	.	.	TRBV10-3	TRBJ1-1
CASSKEGWDSPLHF	TGTGCCAGCAGCAAGGAGGGATGGGATTCACCCCTCCACTTT	.	.	TRBV21-1	TRBJ1-6
CASSIQGARSYEQYF	TGTGCCAGTAGTATCCAGGGGGCCCGTTCCTACGAGCAGTACTTC	TRBD1	.	TRBV19	TRBJ2-7
CSASSGQRGSNSPLHF	TGCAGTGCTAGTAGTGGCCAAAGGGGCTCTAATTCACCCCTCCACTTT	.	.	TRBV20-1	TRBJ1-6
CASQKQGAEEKLFF	TGTGCCAGTCAAAAACAGGGGGCGGAGGAAAAACTGTTTTTT	TRBD1	.	TRBV7-3	TRBJ1-4
CASRYYRGDTEAFF	TGTGCCAGCAGATATTACAGGGGCGACACTGAAGCTTTCTTT	TRBD1	.	TRBV28	TRBJ1-1
CASHLRGAFF	TGTGCCAGCCATTTACGGGGGGCTTTCTTT	.	.	TRBV21-1	TRBJ1-1
CAWSRDIDIQYF	TGTGCCTGGAGCCGGGATATAGACATTCAGTACTTC	.	.	TRBV30	TRBJ2-4
CASSQAGQGFYIQYF	TGTGCCAGCAGCCAGGCGGGACAGGGATTTTACATTCAGTACTTC	TRBD1	.	TRBV3-1/TRBV3-2	TRBJ2-4
CASMEEMNTEAFF	TGTGCCAGCATGGAGGAGATGAACACTGAAGCTTTCTTT	.	.	TRBV2	TRBJ1-1
CASSLARAGGSSYNEQFF	TGTGCCAGCAGCTTAGCGCGGGCGGGGGGGAGCTCCTACAATGAGCAGTTCTTC	TRBD2	.	TRBV7-2	TRBJ2-1
CASSRTGVDTEAFF	TGTGCCAGCAGCCGGACAGGGGTGGACACTGAAGCTTTCTTT	TRBD1	.	TRBV7-9	TRBJ1-1
CAWSDRVF	TGTGCCTGGAGTGACAGGGTCTTC	.	.	TRBV30	TRBJ2-1
CASSIRTGDTDTQYF	TGTGCCAGTAGTATTCGGACAGGGGACACAGATACGCAGTATTTT	TRBD1	.	TRBV19	TRBJ2-3
CASGTRRALNQPQHF	TGTGCCAGCGGGACGAGGAGGGCACTTAATCAGCCCCAGCATTTT	.	.	TRBV5-4	TRBJ1-5
CASSATGTGANYGYTF	TGTGCCAGCAGTGCTACCGGGACAGGGGCGAACTATGGCTACACCTTC	TRBD1	.	TRBV9	TRBJ1-2
CASSLADRDGYGYTF	TGTGCCAGCAGCTTGGCCGACAGGGATGGCTATGGCTACACCTTC	TRBD1	.	TRBV7-8	TRBJ1-2
CAISVTGSNYGYTF	TGTGCCATCAGTGTGACAGGATCCAACTATGGCTACACCTTC	.	few	TRBV10-3	TRBJ1-2
CASSQEGRGGPGTDTQYF	TGTGCCAGCAGCCAAGAGGGCCGGGGGGGGCCGGGCACAGATACGCAGTATTTT	TRBD2	.	TRBV4-2	TRBJ2-3
CASSYRAFGSQPQHF	TGTGCCAGCAGTTACCGGGCCTTTGGGAGTCAGCCCCAGCATTTT	.	.	TRBV6-6	TRBJ1-5
CASSFQNNEQFF	TGTGCCAGCAGTTTTCAGAACAATGAGCAGTTCTTC	.	.	TRBV12-3/TRBV12-4	TRBJ2-1
CASSLNYEQYF	TGTGCCAGCAGCCTAAACTACGAGCAGTACTTC	.	.	TRBV11-1	TRBJ2-7
CASSRPSGGARNEQFF	TGTGCCAGCAGCAGACCGAGCGGGGGGGCTCGAAATGAGCAGTTCTTC	TRBD2	.	TRBV5-4	TRBJ2-1
CASSLTAESSPLHF	TGTGCCAGCAGCTTGACAGCCGAGAGTTCACCCCTCCACTTT	.	few	TRBV7-9	TRBJ1-6
CSSREGGPGQPQHF	TGCAGCAGTAGAGAAGGGGGCCCGGGGCAGCCCCAGCATTTT	TRBD1	.	TRBV29-1	TRBJ1-5
CASSYSDSGNSPLHF	TGTGCCAGCAGTTACTCAGACTCTGGGAATTCACCCCTCCACTTT	.	once	TRBV6-5	TRBJ1-6
CASSLGTSLSYNEQFF	TGTGCCAGCAGCTTGGGGACTAGCCTCTCCTACAATGAGCAGTTCTTC	TRBD2	.	TRBV5-6	TRBJ2-1
CASSLRTDRGNEQFF	TGTGCCAGCAGCTTACGAACCGACAGGGGCAATGAGCAGTTCTTC	TRBD1	.	TRBV7-9	TRBJ2-1
CATSREKTNPYEQYF	TGTGCCACCAGCAGAGAAAAGACAAACCCCTACGAGCAGTACTTC	.	once	TRBV15	TRBJ2-7
CASSGGGGQDTQYF	TGTGCCAGCAGCGGTGGGGGGGGCCAAGATACGCAGTATTTT	.	.	TRBV4-2	TRBJ2-3
CASSLAGSYEQYF	TGTGCCAGCAGTTTAGCCGGCTCCTACGAGCAGTACTTC	.	once	TRBV28	TRBJ2-7
CAWSASLGSPLHF	TGTGCCTGGAGTGCATCTCTAGGTTCACCCCTCCACTTT	.	.	TRBV30	TRBJ1-6
CAISESRASGGKPLDNEQFF	TGTGCCATCAGTGAGTCGAGGGCTAGCGGGGGGAAACCTTTGGACAATGAGCAGTTCTTC	TRBD2	.	TRBV10-3	TRBJ2-1
CASSDLAGSYNEQFF	TGTGCCAGCAGCGATCTGGCTGGTTCCTACAATGAGCAGTTCTTC	.	many	TRBV5-6	TRBJ2-1
CASSENRGSNQPQHF	TGTGCCAGCAGTGAAAACAGGGGTAGCAATCAGCCCCAGCATTTT	TRBD1	few	TRBV6-1	TRBJ1-5